The clone carrying this T cell receptor (beta chain) occurred many times. The antigen remains undetermined. TCRdb itself ran the multiplex PCR reads through MiXCR, one entry per CDR3 protein. The sample includes 250,000 or so distinct CDR3 sequences, under 35% of them seen just once. Breast cancer patients provided tissue from their axillary draining lymph nodes. This specimen belongs to a study of breast tumors, draining lymph nodes, adjacent tissues. Looked up from germline, CDR1 is SNHLY and CDR2 is FYNNEI. V was clipped by 4 bases and J by 13 bases, with 14 bases between them. The CDR3 runs to 13 residues. The study, taken as a whole, reports: Luminal-like breast cancer showed significantly higher tumor–nontumor repertoire similarity than basal-like. The lymph node origin of tumor T cells was framed as consistent with a hypothesis, not demonstrated. Compared with lymph nodes, tumors were less diverse; compared with nontumor tissue, more. The data were judged consistent with most tumor T cells coming from lymph node and expanding in tumor.

Sequenced sample: axillary lymph node tissue. The chain recombines TRBV2 with TRBJ1-6; weak D call: TRBD1 (5 bases). This clonotype was obtained from a female donor with breast cancer. Some clones in this sample may be carry-over from other donors' samples. CDR3 in amino acids: CASSVSGRTPLHF. The DNA of the CDR3 is TGTGCCAGCAGTGTCTCAGGGAGGACGCCCCTCCACTTT.